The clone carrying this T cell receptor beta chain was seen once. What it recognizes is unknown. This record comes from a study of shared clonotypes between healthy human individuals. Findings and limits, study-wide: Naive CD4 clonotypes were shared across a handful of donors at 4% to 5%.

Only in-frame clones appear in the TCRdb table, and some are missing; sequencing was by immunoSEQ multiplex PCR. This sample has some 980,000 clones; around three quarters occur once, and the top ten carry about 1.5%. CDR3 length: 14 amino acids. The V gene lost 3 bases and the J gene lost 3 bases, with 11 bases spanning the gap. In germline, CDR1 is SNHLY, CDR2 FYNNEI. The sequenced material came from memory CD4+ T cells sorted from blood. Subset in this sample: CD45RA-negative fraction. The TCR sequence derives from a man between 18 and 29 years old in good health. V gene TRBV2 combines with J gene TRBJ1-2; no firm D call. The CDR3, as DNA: TGTGCCAGCAGTGACTGGGCTTTCGACTATGGCTACACCTTC. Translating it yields CASSDWAFDYGYTF.